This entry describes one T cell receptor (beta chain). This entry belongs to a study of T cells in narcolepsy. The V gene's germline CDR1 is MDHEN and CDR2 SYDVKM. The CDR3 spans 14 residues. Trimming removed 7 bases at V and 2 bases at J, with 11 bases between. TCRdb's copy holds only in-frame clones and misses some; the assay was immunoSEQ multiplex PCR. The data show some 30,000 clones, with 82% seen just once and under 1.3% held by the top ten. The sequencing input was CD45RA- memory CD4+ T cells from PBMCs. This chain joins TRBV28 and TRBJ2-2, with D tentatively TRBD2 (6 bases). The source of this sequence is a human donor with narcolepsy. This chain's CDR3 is CASKGLPNTGELFF. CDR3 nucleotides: TGTGCCAGCAAAGGACTACCTAACACCGGGGAGCTGTTTTTT.